This entry describes one T cell receptor (beta chain). This specimen belongs to a study of blood T cell repertoires in COVID-19. As for the study in general: The samples span acute and convalescent COVID-19 from the United States, Italy and Spain. The analysed material was cDNA or gDNA that came from T cells, B-cell-depleted T cells, or PBMCs.

The CDR3 spans 13 residues. The germline V gene has CDR1 MNHEY and CDR2 SVGAGI. The ends were cut back, 5 bases at V and 10 bases at J, with 12 bases in the middle. Authors' methods: It was from reference gene primer amplification that nucleated cell counts were estimated. This table comes from immunoSEQ multiplex PCR, and its TCRdb copy is limited to in-frame clones, with some not included. That table furnishes V, J and clone size, whereas the DNA furnished D and trimming. The sample includes around 230,000 clones, more than 65% of them seen just once. The sample consisted of peripheral blood. This chain joins TRBV6-5 and TRBJ1-6, with a possible D match to TRBD1 (6 bases). This TCR derives from a man aged 40-49 years who had recovered from COVID-19. CDR3 in DNA: TGTGCCAGCAGTCCATCAGGGGTCTCACCCCTCCACTTT. This translates into CASSPSGVSPLHF.